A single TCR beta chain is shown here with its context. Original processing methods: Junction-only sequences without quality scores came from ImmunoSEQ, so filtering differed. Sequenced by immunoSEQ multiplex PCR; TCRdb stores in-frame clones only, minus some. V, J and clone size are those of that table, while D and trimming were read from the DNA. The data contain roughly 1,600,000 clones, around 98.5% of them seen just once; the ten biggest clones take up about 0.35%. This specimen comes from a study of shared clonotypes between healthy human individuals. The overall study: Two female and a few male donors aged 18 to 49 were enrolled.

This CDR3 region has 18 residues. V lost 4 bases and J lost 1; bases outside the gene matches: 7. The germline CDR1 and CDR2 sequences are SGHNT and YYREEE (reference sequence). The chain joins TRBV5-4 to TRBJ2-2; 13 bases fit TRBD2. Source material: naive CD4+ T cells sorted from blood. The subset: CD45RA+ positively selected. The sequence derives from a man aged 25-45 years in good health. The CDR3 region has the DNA TGTGCCAGCAGCCCAGGACTAGCGGGAGTTGGGAACACCGGGGAGCTGTTTTTT. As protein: CASSPGLAGVGNTGELFF. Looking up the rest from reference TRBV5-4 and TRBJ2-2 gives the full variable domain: ETGVTQSPTHLIKTRGQQVTLRCSSQSGHNTVSWYQQALGQGPQFIFQYYREEENGRGNFPPRFSGLQFPNYSSELNVNALELDDSALYLCASSPGLAGVGNTGELFFGEGSRLTVL.